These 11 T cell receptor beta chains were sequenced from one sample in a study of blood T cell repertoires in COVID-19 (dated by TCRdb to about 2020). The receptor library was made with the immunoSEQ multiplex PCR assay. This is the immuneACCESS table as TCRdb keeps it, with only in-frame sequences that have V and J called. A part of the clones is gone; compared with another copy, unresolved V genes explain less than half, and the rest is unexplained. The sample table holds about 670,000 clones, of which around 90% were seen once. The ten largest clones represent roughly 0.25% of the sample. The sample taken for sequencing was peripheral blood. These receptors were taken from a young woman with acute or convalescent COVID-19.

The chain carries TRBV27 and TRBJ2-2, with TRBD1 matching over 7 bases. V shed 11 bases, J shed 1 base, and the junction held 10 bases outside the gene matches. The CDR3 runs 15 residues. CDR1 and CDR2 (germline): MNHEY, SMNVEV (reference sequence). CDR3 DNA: TGTGCCGGGCAATCAAGGACAGGGAACACCGGGGAGCTGTTTTTT. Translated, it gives CAGQSRTGNTGELFF.

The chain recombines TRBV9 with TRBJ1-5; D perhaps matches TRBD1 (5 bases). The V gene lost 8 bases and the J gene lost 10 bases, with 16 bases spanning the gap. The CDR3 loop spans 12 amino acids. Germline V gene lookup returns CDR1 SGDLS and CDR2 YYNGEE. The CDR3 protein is CASGTGGAPQHF. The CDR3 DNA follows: TGTGCCAGTGGGACGGGGGGAGCTCCCCAGCATTTT. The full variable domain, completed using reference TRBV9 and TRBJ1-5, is DSGVTQTPKHLITATGQRVTLRCSPRSGDLSVYWYQQSLDQGLQFLIQYYNGEERAKGNILERFSAQQFPDLHSELNLSSLELGDSALYFCASGTGGAPQHFGDGTRLSIL.

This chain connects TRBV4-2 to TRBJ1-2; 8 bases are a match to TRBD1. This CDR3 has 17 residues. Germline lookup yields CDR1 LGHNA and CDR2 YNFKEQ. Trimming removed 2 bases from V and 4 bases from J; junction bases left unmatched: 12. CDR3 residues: CASSQSHGQGAFYGYTF. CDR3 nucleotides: TGTGCCAGCAGCCAAAGCCACGGCCAGGGGGCCTTCTATGGCTACACCTTC.

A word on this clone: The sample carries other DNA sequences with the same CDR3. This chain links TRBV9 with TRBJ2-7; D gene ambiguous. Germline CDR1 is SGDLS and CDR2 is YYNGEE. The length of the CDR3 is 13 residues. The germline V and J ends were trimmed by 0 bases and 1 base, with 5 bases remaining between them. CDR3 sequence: CASSVASSYEQYF. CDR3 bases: TGTGCCAGCAGCGTAGCCAGTTCCTACGAGCAGTACTTC.

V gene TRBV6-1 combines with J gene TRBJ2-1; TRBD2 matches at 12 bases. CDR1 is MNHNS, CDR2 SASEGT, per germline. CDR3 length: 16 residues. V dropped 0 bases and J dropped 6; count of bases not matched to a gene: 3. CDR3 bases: TGTGCCAGCAGTGAAGCCCCTAGCGGGGGGGGCAATGAGCAGTTCTTC. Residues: CASSEAPSGGGNEQFF.

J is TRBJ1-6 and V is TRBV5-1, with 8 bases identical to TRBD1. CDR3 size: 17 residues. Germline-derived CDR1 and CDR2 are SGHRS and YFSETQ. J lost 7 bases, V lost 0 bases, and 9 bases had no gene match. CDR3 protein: CASSLAPGTGKNSPLHF. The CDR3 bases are TGCGCCAGCAGCTTGGCCCCCGGGACAGGCAAGAATTCACCCCTCCACTTT.

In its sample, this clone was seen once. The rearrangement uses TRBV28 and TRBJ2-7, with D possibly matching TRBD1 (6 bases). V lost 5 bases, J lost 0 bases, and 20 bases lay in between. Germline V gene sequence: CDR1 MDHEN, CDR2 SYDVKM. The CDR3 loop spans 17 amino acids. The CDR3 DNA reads TGTGCCAGCAGTCGAATCGGACAGACTCCAAGCTCCTACGAGCAGTACTTC. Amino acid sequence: CASSRIGQTPSSYEQYF.

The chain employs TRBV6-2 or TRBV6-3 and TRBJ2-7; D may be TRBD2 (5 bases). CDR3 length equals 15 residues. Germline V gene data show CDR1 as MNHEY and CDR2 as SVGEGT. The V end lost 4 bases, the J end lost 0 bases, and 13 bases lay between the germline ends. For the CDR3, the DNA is TGTGCCAGCAGTTCTAGTGGACTGACCTCCTACGAGCAGTACTTC. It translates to CASSSSGLTSYEQYF.

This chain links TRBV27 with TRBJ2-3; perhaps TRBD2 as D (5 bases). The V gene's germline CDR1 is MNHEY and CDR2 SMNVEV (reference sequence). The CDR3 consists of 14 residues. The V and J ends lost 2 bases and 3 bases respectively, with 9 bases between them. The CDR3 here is CASSLRGTTDTQYF. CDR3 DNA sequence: TGTGCCAGCAGTTTACGGGGAACGACAGATACGCAGTATTTT.

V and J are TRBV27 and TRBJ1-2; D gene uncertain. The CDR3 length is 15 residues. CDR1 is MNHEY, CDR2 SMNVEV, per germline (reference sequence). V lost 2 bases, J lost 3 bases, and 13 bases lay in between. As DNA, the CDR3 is TGTGCCAGCAGTTTAGCGCGAGAGTCTGACTATGGCTACACCTTC. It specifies CASSLARESDYGYTF.

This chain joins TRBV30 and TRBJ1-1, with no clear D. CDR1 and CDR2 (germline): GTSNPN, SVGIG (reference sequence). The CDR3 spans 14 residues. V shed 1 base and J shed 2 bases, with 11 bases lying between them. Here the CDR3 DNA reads TGTGCCTGGAGTGGGGTGGGAGCTAACACTGAAGCTTTCTTT. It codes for CAWSGVGANTEAFF. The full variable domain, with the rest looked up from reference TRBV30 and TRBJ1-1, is SQTIHQWPATLVQPVGSPLSLECTVEGTSNPNLYWYRQAAGRGLQLLFYSVGIGQISSEVPQNLSASRPQDRQFILSSKKLLLSDSGFYLCAWSGVGANTEAFFGQGTRLTVV.